This entry lists 17 T cell receptor beta chains sequenced from one sample in a study of blood T cells in healthy people across ages. Together with a sample-barcoded 5' primer, a J-beta primer mix was included in a second PCR lasting roughly 6 to 12 cycles. A single record per CDR3 protein comes from TCRdb applying MiXCR to the 5' RACE reads. The data show 1.5 million to 1.9 million distinct CDR3 sequences, approximately 43% seen once. What was sequenced was blood. All receptors derive from a woman aged 18-29 years in good health.

This clonotype came up a few times. The rearrangement uses TRBV12-3 or TRBV12-4 and TRBJ1-5, with D possibly TRBD1 on 6 matching bases. This CDR3 has 12 amino acids. Deletions cut 6 bases from V and 5 bases from J, with 8 bases between. The DNA of the CDR3 is TGTGCCAGCAGACGGGGGCATCAGCCCCAGCATTTT. It translates to CASRRGHQPQHF.

This clonotype came up a few times. This chain links TRBV20-1 with TRBJ2-7; D unresolved. Germline V gene data show CDR1 as DFQATT and CDR2 as SNEGSKA (reference sequence). Trimming removed 4 bases at V and 5 bases at J, with 12 bases between. The CDR3 has 12 amino acids. The CDR3 sequence is CSANRVDHEQYF. CDR3 bases: TGCAGTGCTAACCGGGTCGACCACGAGCAGTACTTC.

The rearrangement links TRBV7-2 to TRBJ2-6; D is unclear. Germline V CDR1 and CDR2: SGHTA, FQGNSA. The CDR3 runs to 15 residues. Trimming removed 1 base from V and 0 bases from J, with 4 bases in between. The CDR3 DNA follows: TGTGCCAGCAGCTTAGAGCGCTCTGGGGCCAACGTCCTGACTTTC. Translation gives CASSLERSGANVLTF.

This clonotype was counted a few times. The rearrangement uses TRBV7-9 and TRBJ2-3, with TRBD2 as a possible D gene (5 bases). V lost 0 bases and J lost 2, with 9 bases in between. CDR1 is SEHNR and CDR2 is FQNEAQ in the germline V gene (reference sequence). The CDR3 covers 15 residues. CDR3 nucleotides: TGTGCCAGCAGCTTAGCTAGCGTTGACACAGATACGCAGTATTTT. The encoded protein is CASSLASVDTDTQYF.

This clonotype was observed a handful of times. This chain joins TRBV7-9 and TRBJ1-2; 9 nucleotides agree with TRBD1. J was trimmed by 8 bases and V by 0 bases; bases with no gene match: 4. Germline V gene data show CDR1 as SEHNR and CDR2 as FQNEAQ (reference sequence). This CDR3 contains 14 residues. The CDR3 DNA reads TGTGCCAGCAGCTTAGCGGGACAGGGTTGGGGCTACACCTTC. The encoded protein is CASSLAGQGWGYTF.

V usage is TRBV9 and J usage is TRBJ2-7; 8 bases align to TRBD2. Germline V gives CDR1 SGDLS, CDR2 YYNGEE. CDR3 length equals 16 residues. V lost 0 bases, J lost 7 bases, and 12 bases stayed unmatched. In DNA form, the CDR3 reads TGTGCCAGCAGCGTAGGTGCCAGCGGGAGATACAATGAGCAGTACTTC. Encoded protein: CASSVGASGRYNEQYF.

The chain links TRBV27 to TRBJ2-3; D is unresolved. Germline lookup yields CDR1 MNHEY and CDR2 SMNVEV (reference sequence). This CDR3 region has 13 residues. With 5 bases removed from V and 4 bases from J, the gap between germline ends came to 10 bases. The CDR3 loop reads CASSGEGSDTQYF. CDR3 in DNA: TGTGCCAGCAGTGGTGAAGGTTCAGATACGCAGTATTTT.

A few counts support this clonotype. CDR3 amino acids: CASSRSGTGTQYF. The CDR3, as DNA: TGTGCCAGCAGTCGTAGCGGGACGGGGACCCAGTACTTC. The chain has TRBV12-3 or TRBV12-4 and TRBJ2-5; TRBD2 aligns across 8 bases. The CDR3 is made up of 13 amino acids. Germline trimming cut 5 bases from V and 7 bases from J; bases unmatched to any gene: 6.

The chain has TRBV9 and TRBJ2-3, with 9 positions matching TRBD1. This CDR3 is built from 16 residues. Germline CDR1 and CDR2: SGDLS and YYNGEE. The J segment lost 6 bases and the V segment lost 0 bases, leaving 8 bases of the junction unmatched. This CDR3 is CASSVAPRTGVDTQYF. DNA for the CDR3: TGTGCCAGCAGCGTAGCCCCCCGGACAGGGGTGGATACGCAGTATTTT.

V usage is TRBV4-3 and J usage is TRBJ2-1; 13 bases align to TRBD2. In germline, CDR1 is LGHNA, CDR2 YSLEER. CDR3 length: 16 residues. With V trimmed by 3 bases and J by 8 bases, 7 bases remained unmatched. CDR3: CASSQGTSGNLDEQFF. CDR3 DNA: TGCGCCAGCAGCCAGGGGACTAGCGGGAATTTGGATGAGCAGTTCTTC.

This clonotype has a single count. The chain employs TRBV7-2 and TRBJ1-1; a possible D gene is TRBD1 (5 bases). The CDR3 loop spans 11 amino acids. CDR1 SGHTA and CDR2 FQGNSA come from the germline V gene. V was clipped by 8 bases and J by 8 bases, with 12 bases between them. CDR3 region: CASGVGGEAFF. CDR3 in DNA: TGTGCCAGCGGGGTGGGGGGGGAAGCTTTCTTT.

This chain uses TRBV20-1 with TRBJ2-3; D is undetermined. Germline V CDR1 and CDR2: DFQATT, SNEGSKA (reference sequence). V shed 3 bases and J shed 4 bases, with 14 bases lying between them. The CDR3 is made up of 14 amino acids. The CDR3, as DNA: TGCAGTGCTAGTGGACGGCTCATGCCAGATACGCAGTATTTT. Protein: CSASGRLMPDTQYF.

This clonotype was recorded a few times. The gene calls are TRBV4-3 and TRBJ2-3, with 8 bases that match TRBD1. Looked up from germline, CDR1 is LGHNA and CDR2 is YSLEER. The J segment lost 2 bases and the V segment lost 0 bases, leaving 7 bases of the junction unmatched. The CDR3 covers 17 residues. The CDR3 spells CASSQDYRGVATDTQYF. The CDR3 DNA follows: TGCGCCAGCAGCCAAGACTACAGGGGGGTAGCCACAGATACGCAGTATTTT.

The chain has TRBV5-1 and TRBJ2-1, with a possible D match to TRBD1 (6 bases). V was trimmed by 3 bases and J by 1 base, leaving 11 bases between them. This CDR3 has 15 amino acids. Per germline, CDR1 SGHRS and CDR2 YFSETQ. The CDR3 DNA sequence: TGCGCCAGCAGCTCCAGGGGCGCGTCCTACAATGAGCAGTTCTTC. Translating gives CASSSRGASYNEQFF. Variable domain in full (rest from reference TRBV5-1 and TRBJ2-1): KAGVTQTPRYLIKTRGQQVTLSCSPISGHRSVSWYQQTPGQGLQFLFEYFSETQRNKGNFPGRFSGRQFSNSRSEMNVSTLELGDSALYLCASSSRGASYNEQFFGPGTRLTVL.

This clonotype came up a few times. The CDR3 nucleotides are TGTGCCAGCAGCACAACAGGGACTAATTCACCCCTCCACTTT. Encoded protein: CASSTTGTNSPLHF. The chain is built from TRBV12-3 or TRBV12-4 and TRBJ1-6; D may be TRBD1 (6 bases). V was clipped by 6 bases and J by 6 bases, with 12 bases between them. CDR3 length equals 14 residues.

The chain links TRBV6-2 or TRBV6-3 to TRBJ1-5, with a possible D match to TRBD1 (5 bases). V was cut by 6 bases and J by 6 bases, with 15 bases left in between. CDR1 MNHEY and CDR2 SVGEGT come from the germline V gene. The length of the CDR3 is 14 residues. CDR3 protein: CASSWGRDAQPQHF. The DNA of the CDR3 is TGTGCCAGCAGCTGGGGGAGGGATGCTCAGCCCCAGCATTTT.

Details on this clonotype: Sequence at one end of the junction differs from germline and may be a read error. The genes are TRBV12-3 or TRBV12-4 and TRBJ2-7, with D possibly TRBD2 on 5 matching bases. The CDR3 totals 13 residues. The CDR3 coding sequence is TGTGCCAGCAGTGTAGCGCGGATGGGCGAGCAGTACTTC. Protein: CASSVARMGEQYF.